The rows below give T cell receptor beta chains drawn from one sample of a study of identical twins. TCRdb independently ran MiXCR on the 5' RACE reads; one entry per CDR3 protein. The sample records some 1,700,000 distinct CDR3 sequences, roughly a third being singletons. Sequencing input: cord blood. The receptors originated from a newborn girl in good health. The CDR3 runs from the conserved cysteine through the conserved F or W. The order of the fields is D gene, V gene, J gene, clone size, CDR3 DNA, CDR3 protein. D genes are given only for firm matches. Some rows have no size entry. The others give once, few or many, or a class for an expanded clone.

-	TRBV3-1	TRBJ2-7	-	TGTGCCAGCAGCCATGCCCACGAGCAGTACTTC	CASSHAHEQYF
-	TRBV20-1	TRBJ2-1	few	TGCAGTGCTAGAGATCTTGTGGGGGAGCATTACAATGAGCAGTTCTTC	CSARDLVGEHYNEQFF
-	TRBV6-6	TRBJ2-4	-	TGTGCCAGCTCAAGAGGATCCTTAGCCAAAAACATTCAGTACTTC	CASSRGSLAKNIQYF
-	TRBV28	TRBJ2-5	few	TGTGCCAGCAAACCCCCCATAGGACAGTTCCAAGAGACCCAGTACTTC	CASKPPIGQFQETQYF
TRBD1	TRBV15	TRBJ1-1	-	TGTGCCACCAGCAGAGGGTGGGGACAGTTCGAAGGTGGTGAAGCTTTCTTT	CATSRGWGQFEGGEAFF
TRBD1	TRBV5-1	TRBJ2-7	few	TGCGCCAGCAGCCCCCGGGACAGGGGTGAGCAGTACTTC	CASSPRDRGEQYF
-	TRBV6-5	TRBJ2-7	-	TGTGCCAGCAGTTACACCCCACCGGGACGGGGGCACTACGAGCAGTACTTC	CASSYTPPGRGHYEQYF
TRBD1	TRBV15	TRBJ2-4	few	TGTGCCACCAGCAGAGATCAGGGGACAGCCGCTCCGTACTTC	CATSRDQGTAAPYF
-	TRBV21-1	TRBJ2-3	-	TGTGCCAGCCTGTTGGACAGGGGGAGCACAGATACGCAGTATTTT	CASLLDRGSTDTQYF
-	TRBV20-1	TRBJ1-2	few	TGCAGTGTTCTCACTAACTATGGCTACACCTTC	CSVLTNYGYTF
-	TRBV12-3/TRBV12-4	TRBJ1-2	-	TGTGCCAGCACCACTCTGGTGGTTGACGACCTGTCTAACTATGGCTACACCTTC	CASTTLVVDDLSNYGYTF
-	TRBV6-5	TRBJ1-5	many	TGTGCCAGCAGTTACTCGAACAATCAGCCCCAGCATTTT	CASSYSNNQPQHF
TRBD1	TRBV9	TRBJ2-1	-	TGTGCCAGCAGCACCCGACAGGGGGTCCCTGAGCAGTTCTTC	CASSTRQGVPEQFF
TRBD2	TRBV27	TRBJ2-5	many	TGTGCCAGCAGTTTATTGACTAGCGGGGGACTTGAGACCCAGTACTTC	CASSLLTSGGLETQYF
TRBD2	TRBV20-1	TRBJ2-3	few	TGCAGTGCTAGAGTTCTAGCGGGGGCCGTCACAGATACGCAGTATTTT	CSARVLAGAVTDTQYF
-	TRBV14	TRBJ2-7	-	TGTGCCAGCAGCCAAGTAATAGGCGAGCAGTACTTC	CASSQVIGEQYF